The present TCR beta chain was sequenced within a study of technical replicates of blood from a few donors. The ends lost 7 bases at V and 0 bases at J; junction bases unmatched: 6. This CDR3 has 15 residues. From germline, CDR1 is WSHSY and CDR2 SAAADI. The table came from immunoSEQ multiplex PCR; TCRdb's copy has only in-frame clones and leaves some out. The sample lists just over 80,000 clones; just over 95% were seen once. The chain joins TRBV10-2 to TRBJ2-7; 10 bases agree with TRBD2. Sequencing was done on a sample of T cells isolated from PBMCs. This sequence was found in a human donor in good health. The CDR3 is CASTLAGVRSYEQYF. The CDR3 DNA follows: TGCGCCAGCACTCTAGCGGGAGTACGCTCCTACGAGCAGTACTTC.